This TCR beta chain was captured by sequencing in a study of cytomegalovirus exposure and HLA in healthy donors. Findings of the study overall: One cluster of highly shared sequence variants probably arose as a sequencing artifact. Earlier analysis looked at TCR beta V segments, and most were productive about 87% or about 30% of the time. Among donors in an Asian-associated ancestry cluster, a later analysis reportedly found fewer N-insertions than the roughly 610-donor mean. Accounts indicate the classifier identified cytomegalovirus status with strong specificity and sensitivity.

For this clone: What it recognizes is unknown.

Primers included in the PCR were 60 Vbeta and 13 Jbeta primers. Generated by immunoSEQ multiplex PCR, the TCRdb table keeps only in-frame clones and is missing some. The sample lists about 98,000 clones; 80% to 90% were seen once. Germline CDR1 reads SEHNR; CDR2 reads FQNEAQ (reference sequence). Deletions cut 8 bases from V and 8 bases from J, with 6 bases between. The CDR3 is 10 residues long. Sequencing used PBMCs. The sequence was obtained from a man in his forties in good health and CMV-seronegative. The V and J genes are TRBV7-9 and TRBJ1-4; D might be TRBD1 (5 bases). In DNA, the CDR3 is TGTGCCAGCGGGGGGGAAAAACTGTTTTTT. Protein: CASGGEKLFF.